Described below is a single T cell receptor (beta chain) sequence and its context. Its antigen is unknown. Germline and junction disagree at one end, which may indicate a read error. This record comes from a study of cytomegalovirus exposure and HLA in healthy donors. Study-wide context: Early on, a data release was issued that held roughly 80 million unique TCRs from HLA-typed donors. Findings and caveats of the study: In a later analysis, several top co-occurrence clusters appeared linked to parvovirus B19, influenza, CMV and Epstein-Barr virus. An Asian-associated ancestry cluster reportedly showed fewer N-insertions than the roughly 670-donor mean in a later analysis. Analysis performed later found approximately 17,000 TCR beta sequences associated with HLA alleles at 0.05 false discovery rate.

With 60 Vbeta and 13 Jbeta primers, the PCR was carried out. Clones were read by immunoSEQ multiplex PCR, and TCRdb kept only the in-frame ones, dropping some. Of approximately 130,000 clones detected, about 79% appear once; the ten largest clones hold about 2%. Germline V CDR1 and CDR2: SEHNR, FQNEAQ (reference sequence). The CDR3 is 18 residues long. The TCR was taken from a female donor in good health and CMV-seropositive. The specimen was PBMCs. This sequence joins TRBV7-9 and TRBJ2-6; TRBD2 is a possible D gene (6 bases). Here the CDR3 reads CSSSFYSWGETGANVLTF. The CDR3 nucleotides read TGTTCCAGCAGCTTTTACAGTTGGGGGGAGACTGGGGCCAACGTCCTGACTTTC.